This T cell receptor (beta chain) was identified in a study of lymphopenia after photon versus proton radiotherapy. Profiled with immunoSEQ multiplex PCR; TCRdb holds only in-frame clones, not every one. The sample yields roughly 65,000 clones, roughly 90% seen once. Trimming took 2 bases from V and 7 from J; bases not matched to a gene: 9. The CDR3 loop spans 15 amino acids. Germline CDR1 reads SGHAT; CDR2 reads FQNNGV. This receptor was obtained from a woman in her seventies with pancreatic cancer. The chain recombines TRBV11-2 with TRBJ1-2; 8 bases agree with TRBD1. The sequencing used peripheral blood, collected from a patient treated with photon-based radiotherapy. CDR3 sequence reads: CASSLWGGTGFGYTF. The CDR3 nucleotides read TGTGCCAGCAGCTTATGGGGCGGGACAGGCTTTGGCTACACCTTC.